These 10 T cell receptor beta chains originate from one sample sequenced in a study of shared clonotypes between healthy human individuals. Here immunoSEQ multiplex PCR was the method, and the copy in TCRdb shows in-frame clones only, minus some. Of millions of clones detected, approximately 92% appear once; the ten largest clones hold under 0.15%. Sequenced material: naive CD4+ T cells sorted from blood. As to subset: CD45RA+ positively selected. These receptor sequences come from a man between 18 and 29 years old in good health.

The gene calls are TRBV11-2 and TRBJ2-7; 9 nucleotides match TRBD2. This CDR3 comprises 14 residues. CDR1 and CDR2 (germline): SGHAT, FQNNGV. V dropped 5 bases and J dropped 2; count of bases not matched to a gene: 4. The CDR3 nucleotides read TGTGCCAGCAGCGTTAGCGGGGGAACCTACGAGCAGTACTTC. This codes for CASSVSGGTYEQYF. Using reference TRBV11-2 and TRBJ2-7 for the parts outside the CDR3, the full variable domain is EAGVAQSPRYKIIEKRQSVAFWCNPISGHATLYWYQQILGQGPKLLIQFQNNGVVDDSQLPKDRFSAERLKGVDSTLKIQPAKLEDSAVYLCASSVSGGTYEQYFGPGTRLTVT.

This chain links TRBV5-1 with TRBJ1-6; D may be TRBD1 (5 bases). V lost 3 bases and J 13 bases, leaving 20 bases between the germline ends. Germline CDR1 and CDR2: SGHRS and YFSETQ. The CDR3 is made up of 15 amino acids. Here the CDR3 reads CASSSNGDGSFPLHF. The DNA of the CDR3 is TGCGCCAGCAGCTCTAATGGGGACGGTTCCTTCCCCCTCCACTTT.

V usage is TRBV6-9 and J usage is TRBJ2-7; the D is unclear. V was clipped by 11 bases and J by 3 bases, with 17 bases between them. This CDR3 contains 13 residues. Germline CDR1 MNHGY, CDR2 SVAAGI. In DNA form, the CDR3 reads TGTGCCGGCCCGACGGTCAGATTCTACGAGCAGTACTTC. This sequence encodes CAGPTVRFYEQYF.

J is TRBJ2-3 and V is TRBV10-1; the match to TRBD1 covers 8 bases. Germline trimming cut 7 bases from V and 0 bases from J; bases unmatched to any gene: 18. This CDR3 contains 19 residues. Germline V gene lookup returns CDR1 WNHNN and CDR2 SYGVQD (reference sequence). The CDR3, as DNA: TGCGCCAGCACCATAAAAGGGCAAGACAGGGGCGCTAGCACAGATACGCAGTATTTT. It specifies CASTIKGQDRGASTDTQYF.

The J gene is TRBJ2-7, the V gene TRBV7-2, with TRBD2 matching over 8 bases. V lost 5 bases, J lost 6 bases, and 9 bases stayed unmatched. CDR1 and CDR2 (germline): SGHTA, FQGNSA. The CDR3 has 14 amino acids. This CDR3 reads CASSTSGSTGEQYF. CDR3 bases: TGTGCCAGCAGCACGAGCGGGAGTACGGGCGAGCAGTACTTC.

There are a few counts of this clone. The chain employs TRBV10-3 and TRBJ2-7; a weak D match, TRBD1 (6 bases). V lost 0 bases, J lost 7 bases, and 16 bases lay in between. Germline-derived CDR1 and CDR2 are ENHRY and SYGVKD. The CDR3 runs 15 residues. In DNA, the CDR3 is TGTGCCATCAGTGAGTCGTCGGACAGATTGGGGGAGCAGTACTTC. This sequence encodes CAISESSDRLGEQYF.

This chain connects TRBV25-1 to TRBJ2-7, with D perhaps TRBD2 (6 bases). V was trimmed by 4 bases and J by 2 bases, leaving 9 bases between them. This CDR3 contains 13 residues. Germline assignment: CDR1 MGHDK and CDR2 SYGVNS. The DNA for the CDR3 is TGTGCCAGCAGTGGGACTATACCCTACGAGCAGTACTTC. This translates into CASSGTIPYEQYF.

This clone was counted once. V and J are TRBV28 and TRBJ1-2; D ambiguous. Germline V gives CDR1 MDHEN, CDR2 SYDVKM. V lost 6 bases to trimming and J lost 1 base, with 6 bases between them. This CDR3 comprises 12 residues. The CDR3 sequence: CASSNSNYGYTF. The CDR3 coding sequence is TGTGCCAGCAGCAACAGTAACTATGGCTACACCTTC.

J is TRBJ2-1 and V is TRBV7-9; 8 bases are shared with TRBD2. CDR3 length: 17 amino acids. Germline lookup yields CDR1 SEHNR and CDR2 FQNEAQ (reference sequence). With 3 bases clipped from V and 5 bases from J, the junction kept 12 bases outside the gene matches. The CDR3 loop is CASSLVGLGTRDNEQFF. The CDR3 DNA reads as TGTGCCAGCAGCTTGGTGGGGCTCGGGACTAGAGACAATGAGCAGTTCTTC.

This chain uses TRBV9 with TRBJ1-1; TRBD1 matches 8 bases. V lost 4 bases, J lost 1 base, and 12 bases stayed unmatched. CDR1 is SGDLS and CDR2 is YYNGEE in the germline V gene. The CDR3 has 17 amino acids. This CDR3 is CASSHGQGVNGNTEAFF. As DNA, the CDR3 is TGTGCCAGCAGCCATGGACAGGGCGTAAATGGGAACACTGAAGCTTTCTTT.